Described below is a single T cell receptor (beta chain) sequence and its context. This sample is part of a study of blood T cell repertoires in COVID-19. Study-level background: The cDNA or gDNA used as material had been derived from T cells, B-cell-depleted T cells, or PBMCs.

This table comes from immunoSEQ multiplex PCR, and its TCRdb copy is limited to in-frame clones, with some not included. The sample includes some 200,000 clones, 65% to 85% of them seen just once. Per the germline V gene, CDR1 is SGHNT and CDR2 is YYREEE (reference sequence). V lost 1 base and J lost 7, with 12 bases in between. This CDR3 contains 14 residues. The sequence was obtained from a human donor with acute or convalescent COVID-19. The donor label of this sample is uncertain. The chain recombines TRBV5-4 with TRBJ1-3, with a possible D match to TRBD1 (6 bases). What was sequenced was peripheral blood. The CDR3 is CASSLPQRGNTIYF. The CDR3 DNA follows: TGTGCCAGCAGCTTGCCCCAAAGGGGGAACACCATATATTTT.